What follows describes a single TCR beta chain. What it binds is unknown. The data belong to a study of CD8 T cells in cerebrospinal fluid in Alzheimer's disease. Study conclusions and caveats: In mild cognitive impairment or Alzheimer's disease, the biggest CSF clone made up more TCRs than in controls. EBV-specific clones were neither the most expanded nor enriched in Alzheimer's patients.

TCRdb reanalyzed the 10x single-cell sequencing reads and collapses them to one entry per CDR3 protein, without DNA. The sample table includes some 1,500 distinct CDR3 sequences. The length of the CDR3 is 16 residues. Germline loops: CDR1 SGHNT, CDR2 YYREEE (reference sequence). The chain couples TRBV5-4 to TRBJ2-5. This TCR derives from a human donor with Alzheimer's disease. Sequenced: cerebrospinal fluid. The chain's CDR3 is CASSLSGVRARETQYF.